The rows below give T cell receptor beta chains drawn from one sample of a study of blood T cell repertoires in COVID-19. The data were produced by immunoSEQ multiplex PCR, yet TCRdb's version contains in-frame clones alone and is incomplete. The table lists roughly 50,000 clones, just over 85% of them singletons. Sequencing was carried out using peripheral blood. The receptors stem from a human donor in a cohort sampled during active COVID-19. Both conserved end residues are part of each CDR3. The D gene is left open where the match is weak. Not all rows give a size; the values are once, few, many and, for expanded clones, a class.

TRBJ1-1,TRBV19,NA,TRBD1,CASSMQGAGNTEAFF,TGTGCCAGTAGTATGCAGGGGGCGGGGAACACTGAAGCTTTCTTT
TRBJ2-5,TRBV19,NA,NA,CASSALVGTMETQYF,TGTGCCAGTAGTGCCTTAGTAGGGACAATGGAGACCCAGTACTTC
TRBJ1-2,TRBV5-1,NA,TRBD1,CASSSGQGLGYTF,TGCGCCAGCAGCTCGGGACAGGGACTAGGCTACACCTTC
TRBJ2-7,TRBV29-1,NA,TRBD1,CSVENGQGRAYEQYF,TGCAGCGTTGAAAACGGACAGGGTCGCGCCTACGAGCAGTACTTC
TRBJ1-2,TRBV3-1/TRBV3-2,NA,TRBD1,CASSPRGPFVGYTF,TGTGCCAGCAGCCCAAGGGGGCCTTTTGTAGGCTACACCTTC
TRBJ2-1,TRBV6-1,once,NA,CASSEEGNVYNEQFF,TGTGCCAGCAGTGAAGAGGGGAACGTTTACAATGAGCAGTTCTTC
TRBJ1-2,TRBV27,NA,NA,CASSPRAGPNTF,TGTGCCAGCAGTCCCCGGGCAGGGCCAAACACCTTC
TRBJ2-7,TRBV5-4,few,NA,CASSLVAGKHEQYF,TGTGCCAGCAGCTTGGTGGCGGGGAAGCACGAGCAGTACTTC
TRBJ1-2,TRBV28,NA,NA,CASSPSGVGYTF,TGTGCCAGCAGCCCGTCGGGGGTAGGCTACACCTTC
TRBJ2-1,TRBV19,NA,TRBD2,CASSSRLAGGYNEQFF,TGTGCCAGTAGTTCGCGACTAGCGGGAGGTTACAATGAGCAGTTCTTC
TRBJ2-3,TRBV5-6,NA,TRBD1,CASSLRTGANTDTQYF,TGTGCCAGCAGCCTCCGGACAGGGGCTAACACAGATACGCAGTATTTT
TRBJ1-6,TRBV6-1,NA,NA,CASSEAGGARSPLHF,TGTGCCAGCAGTGAAGCGGGTGGGGCTCGTTCACCCCTCCACTTT
TRBJ1-5,TRBV19,NA,NA,CASSISGWADQPQHF,TGTGCCAGTAGTATATCCGGTTGGGCTGATCAGCCCCAGCATTTT
TRBJ2-7,TRBV18,once,NA,CASSPREVGREQYF,TGTGCCAGCTCACCAAGGGAGGTAGGACGCGAGCAGTACTTC
TRBJ1-5,TRBV27,NA,NA,CASGPPPGQPQHF,TGTGCCAGCGGTCCCCCCCCGGGTCAGCCCCAGCATTTT
TRBJ1-4,TRBV6-5,NA,NA,CASSPEGVGKLFF,TGTGCCAGCAGCCCCGAGGGGGTTGGTAAACTGTTTTTT
TRBJ2-7,TRBV4-2,NA,NA,CASSQDKERFSYEQYF,TGTGCCAGCAGCCAAGATAAGGAGCGGTTCTCCTACGAGCAGTACTTC
TRBJ1-4,TRBV4-1,NA,NA,CASSLVNEKLFF,TGCGCCAGCAGCCTTGTAAATGAAAAACTGTTTTTT
TRBJ2-7,TRBV18,NA,NA,CASSAKQGSYEQYF,TGTGCCAGCTCAGCCAAACAGGGATCCTACGAGCAGTACTTC
TRBJ2-7,TRBV18,NA,TRBD2,CASSPPGGLAGHYEQYF,TGTGCCAGCTCACCCCCCGGGGGGCTAGCGGGACACTACGAGCAGTACTTC
TRBJ2-5,TRBV11-2,NA,TRBD1,CASSSHRGQEETQYF,TGTGCCAGCAGCTCCCACAGGGGGCAGGAGGAGACCCAGTACTTC
TRBJ2-7,TRBV4-1,NA,TRBD1,CASSQDTGTGGYEQYF,TGCGCCAGCAGCCAAGATACAGGGACAGGGGGCTACGAGCAGTACTTC
TRBJ2-7,TRBV5-1,few,NA,CASSFLQEYEQYF,TGCGCCAGCAGCTTCTTACAGGAGTACGAGCAGTACTTC
TRBJ2-2,TRBV3-1/TRBV3-2,NA,TRBD2,CASSQEVRGGAHTGELFF,TGTGCCAGCAGCCAAGAGGTGCGCGGGGGGGCCCACACCGGGGAGCTGTTTTTT
TRBJ2-3,TRBV3-1/TRBV3-2,once,NA,CASSQDPASRDTQYF,TGTGCCAGCAGCCAAGATCCAGCGTCGCGAGATACGCAGTATTTT
TRBJ1-2,TRBV5-1,NA,NA,CASSLAGDHYGYTF,TGCGCCAGCAGCTTGGCCGGGGATCACTATGGCTACACCTTC
TRBJ2-7,TRBV9,NA,TRBD1,CASSLSRGPHPYEQYF,TGTGCCAGCAGCTTAAGCAGGGGGCCGCACCCCTACGAGCAGTACTTC
TRBJ1-5,TRBV19,few,NA,CASSIARGRNQPQHF,TGTGCCAGTAGTATAGCCAGAGGCCGCAATCAGCCCCAGCATTTT
TRBJ1-1,TRBV10-3,NA,TRBD1,CAIRGRQGFMNTEAFF,TGTGCCATCAGAGGTCGACAGGGCTTCATGAACACTGAAGCTTTCTTT
TRBJ1-4,TRBV6-4,NA,NA,CASSQGSATNEKLFF,TGTGCCAGCAGTCAGGGGTCGGCAACTAATGAAAAACTGTTTTTT
TRBJ2-3,TRBV18,NA,NA,CASSPPSQRDTQYF,TGTGCCAGCTCACCACCGTCCCAGCGAGATACGCAGTATTTT
TRBJ1-3,TRBV6-4,once,NA,CASSPGGAGTSGNTIYF,TGTGCCAGCAGCCCTGGCGGGGCAGGGACGTCAGGAAACACCATATATTTT